This T cell receptor beta chain was found in a study of cytomegalovirus exposure and HLA in healthy donors. The V end was cut by 5 bases, the J end by 4 bases, with 12 bases between. Germline V lookup: CDR1 SGHAT, CDR2 FQNNGV. The length of the CDR3 is 13 residues. The PCR ran on 60 Vbeta and 13 Jbeta primers. Data came from immunoSEQ multiplex PCR; TCRdb stores just in-frame clones and leaves some out. Of about 150,000 clones listed, 64% were seen once; the top ten hold approximately 2.5%. What was sequenced was PBMCs. This TCR came from a woman in her thirties or forties in good health and CMV-seronegative. The chain carries TRBV11-2 and TRBJ2-7, with D maybe TRBD2 (6 bases). The CDR3 reads CASSPGLVYEQYF. CDR3 DNA: TGTGCCAGCAGCCCGGGACTTGTTTACGAGCAGTACTTC. The entire variable domain, with the rest obtained from reference TRBV11-2 and TRBJ2-7, is as follows: EAGVAQSPRYKIIEKRQSVAFWCNPISGHATLYWYQQILGQGPKLLIQFQNNGVVDDSQLPKDRFSAERLKGVDSTLKIQPAKLEDSAVYLCASSPGLVYEQYFGPGTRLTVT.